The next 20 T cell receptor beta chains were all read from a single sample in a study of Ad26.COV2.S vaccination and SARS-CoV-2 variants. Treatment of the sample: 15 to 20 received Ad26.COV2.S at low or high dose, single or two shots; about 5 received placebo; per-sample allocation not given. Repertoires come from day 63 after the first vaccine or placebo injection. Repertoires were generated with immunoSEQ multiplex PCR, while TCRdb's copy carries only in-frame clones and drops some. There are 350,000 to 450,000 clones in the sample; roughly 91% occur only once, and 3.4% lies in the top ten. The material sequenced was peripheral blood, taken in a trial of Ad26.COV2.S vaccine versus placebo. These receptors all come from a person between 18 and 60 years old who received the Ad26.COV2.S COVID-19 vaccine or a placebo.

V is TRBV14 and J is TRBJ1-4; a weak D match, TRBD1 (6 bases). This CDR3 spans 13 amino acids. Per the germline V gene, CDR1 is SGHDN and CDR2 is FVKESK. V was clipped by 4 bases and J by 10 bases, with 13 bases between them. DNA of the CDR3: TGTGCCAGCAGCCTCAGGGGTGTAGGAAAACTGTTTTTT. It codes for CASSLRGVGKLFF.

This sequence joins TRBV27 and TRBJ2-2; TRBD2 agrees at 10 bases. The germline V gene has CDR1 MNHEY and CDR2 SMNVEV (reference sequence). V lost 6 bases, J lost 5 bases, and 6 bases stayed unmatched. The CDR3 runs to 15 residues. CDR3 sequence: CASRPAGGRTGELFF. CDR3 nucleotides: TGTGCCAGCAGGCCAGCGGGGGGGCGGACCGGGGAGCTGTTTTTT.

The rearrangement joins TRBV5-8 to TRBJ1-2; D unresolved. The CDR3 loop spans 13 amino acids. V shed 7 bases and J shed 4 bases, with 14 bases lying between them. Per the germline V gene, CDR1 is SGHTS and CDR2 is YDEGEE. The CDR3 DNA follows: TGTGCCAGCCCCCCGGTCGGAGCCTATGGCTACACCTTC. Protein product: CASPPVGAYGYTF. Complete variable domain (other parts from reference TRBV5-8 and TRBJ1-2): EAGVTQSPTHLIKTRGQQATLRCSPISGHTSVYWYQQALGLGLQFLLWYDEGEERNRGNFPPRFSGRQFPNYSSELNVNALELEDSALYLCASPPVGAYGYTFGSGTRLTVV.

The genes are TRBV11-2 and TRBJ1-5; tentatively, D is TRBD1 (5 bases). Germline values: CDR1 SGHAT, CDR2 FQNNGV. The CDR3 is made up of 15 amino acids. The V and J ends lost 1 base and 5 bases respectively, with 12 bases between them. The DNA for the CDR3 is TGTGCCAGCAGCTTAGGAGGGACCACTCATCAGCCCCAGCATTTT. Translating it yields CASSLGGTTHQPQHF.

This clone has only one observation. This chain joins TRBV5-4 and TRBJ1-1, with D uncertain. CDR1 is SGHNT and CDR2 is YYREEE in the germline V gene (reference sequence). This CDR3 spans 13 amino acids. The V end was cut by 3 bases, the J end by 4 bases, with 10 bases between. This chain's CDR3 is CASSSGRGTEAFF. CDR3 DNA sequence: TGTGCCAGCAGCTCCGGTCGCGGCACTGAAGCTTTCTTT.

This chain uses TRBV4-2 with TRBJ1-4; possibly TRBD1 for D (6 bases). Trimming pared 4 bases from V and 5 bases from J, leaving 17 bases between. Germline V gives CDR1 LGHNA, CDR2 YNFKEQ. This CDR3 comprises 16 residues. The CDR3 DNA sequence: TGTGCCAGCAGCCGTCCCAAGGGAGACAGGAATGAAAAACTGTTTTTT. It translates to CASSRPKGDRNEKLFF.

The chain employs TRBV9 and TRBJ1-2; no firm D call. Trimming took off 2 bases at V and 3 bases at J, with 17 bases between the two ends. CDR1 and CDR2 from the germline V gene are SGDLS and YYNGEE. The CDR3 spans 16 residues. The CDR3 reads CASSVEMTGSDYGYTF. CDR3 DNA sequence: TGTGCCAGCAGCGTGGAAATGACTGGGAGTGACTATGGCTACACCTTC.

The chain combines TRBV4-1 with TRBJ1-5, with 7 bases fitting TRBD1. With 1 base clipped from V and 4 bases from J, the junction kept 4 bases outside the gene matches. Germline lookup yields CDR1 MGHRA and CDR2 YSYEKL. CDR3 length: 15 residues. This CDR3 is CASSQAGQANQPQHF. The CDR3 DNA sequence: TGCGCCAGCAGCCAAGCTGGACAGGCAAATCAGCCCCAGCATTTT.

The rearrangement uses TRBV7-6 and TRBJ2-3, with D tentatively TRBD1 (6 bases). CDR1 and CDR2 (germline): SGHVS, FNYEAQ. The CDR3 spans 14 residues. V lost 7 bases, J lost 4 bases, and 15 bases lay in between. The CDR3 loop is CASTGRGAPDTQYF. CDR3 bases: TGTGCCAGCACGGGCAGGGGCGCCCCAGATACGCAGTATTTT. The full variable domain, completed using reference TRBV7-6 and TRBJ2-3, is GAGVSQSPRYKVTKRGQDVALRCDPISGHVSLYWYRQALGQGPEFLTYFNYEAQQDKSGLPNDRFSAERPEGSISTLTIQRTEQRDSAMYRCASTGRGAPDTQYFGPGTRLTVL.

The chain uses TRBV10-3 and TRBJ1-1; 10 bases match TRBD1. Germline CDR1 and CDR2: ENHRY and SYGVKD. This CDR3 is 13 amino acids long. Trimming at V came to 7 bases and at J to 4 bases, leaving 3 bases not matched to a gene. The CDR3 is CAIMRQGATEAFF. The CDR3 nucleotides are TGTGCCATCATGAGACAGGGGGCCACTGAAGCTTTCTTT.

The chain links TRBV27 to TRBJ2-7; 7 nucleotides agree with TRBD1. This CDR3 spans 14 amino acids. CDR1 and CDR2 from the germline V gene are MNHEY and SMNVEV (reference sequence). V was clipped by 4 bases and J by 5 bases; unmatched bases: 8. CDR3 sequence reads: CASSSWTGRDEQYF. CDR3 DNA sequence: TGTGCCAGCAGTTCCTGGACAGGAAGGGACGAGCAGTACTTC.

This sequence joins TRBV29-1 and TRBJ2-1; weak D call: TRBD1 (6 bases). CDR1 and CDR2 from the germline V gene are SQVTM and ANQGSEA. V was shortened by 7 bases and J by 3 bases, with 16 bases between the two germline ends. This CDR3 contains 14 residues. The CDR3 loop is CSAIGQTDYNEQFF. The CDR3 DNA reads as TGCAGCGCCATAGGACAGACCGACTACAATGAGCAGTTCTTC.

This clone was observed a handful of times. CDR3 nucleotide sequence: TGCGCCAGCAGCCCTCGGACAGGGGTGGCCGGGGAGCTGTTTTTT. As protein: CASSPRTGVAGELFF. V is TRBV4-1 and J is TRBJ2-2; 9 nucleotides agree with TRBD1. Losses at the gene ends were 4 bases for V and 6 bases for J; bases not matched to a gene: 6. There are 15 residues in the CDR3. Germline-derived CDR1 and CDR2 are MGHRA and YSYEKL.

Points on this clone: No conserved phenylalanine or tryptophan ends this CDR3, so it is likely a read error. The DNA is omitted, as the CDR3 cannot be located on it reliably, and the CDR3 follows TCRdb's listing. CDR3 loop: CASTPGKKAGLR. The chain couples TRBV6-2 or TRBV6-3 to TRBJ2-7. Both ends counted, the CDR3 spans 12 residues. Germline V gene data show CDR1 as MNHEY and CDR2 as SVGEGT.

The V and J genes are TRBV2 and TRBJ2-2; 12 bases are a match to TRBD2. Germline V CDR1 and CDR2: SNHLY, FYNNEI. The CDR3 totals 15 residues. V shed 4 bases, J shed 4 bases, and the junction held 1 base outside the gene matches. This CDR3 is CASSVTSGGTGELFF. The CDR3 coding sequence is TGTGCCAGCAGTGTGACTAGCGGGGGCACCGGGGAGCTGTTTTTT.

This chain uses TRBV5-1 with TRBJ2-7; 8 nucleotides agree with TRBD1. CDR1 is SGHRS, CDR2 YFSETQ, per germline. The CDR3 runs to 15 residues. J was trimmed by 5 bases and V by 0 bases; bases with no gene match: 7. CDR3 DNA sequence: TGCGCCAGCAGCTTGGTAGGACAGGGTAGCAACGAGCAGTACTTC. Amino acids: CASSLVGQGSNEQYF.

This clone has just one count. The chain carries TRBV4-1 and TRBJ2-7; the D gene is possibly TRBD2 (5 bases). Germline values: CDR1 MGHRA, CDR2 YSYEKL. V shed 0 bases and J shed 4 bases, with 10 bases lying between them. The CDR3 is 14 amino acids. The CDR3 spells CASSQDPRGYEQYF. CDR3 in DNA: TGCGCCAGCAGCCAAGATCCCCGCGGGTACGAGCAGTACTTC.

The chain has TRBV19 and TRBJ2-7; a weak D match, TRBD1 (6 bases). CDR1 and CDR2 from the germline V gene are LNHDA and SQIVND (reference sequence). The V gene lost 6 bases and the J gene lost 3 bases, with 15 bases spanning the gap. The CDR3 spans 14 residues. Here the CDR3 DNA reads TGTGCCAGTAGCGATCAGGGGCGAAGCTACGAGCAGTACTTC. Encoded protein: CASSDQGRSYEQYF. The whole variable domain, remainder taken from reference TRBV19 and TRBJ2-7, is DGGITQSPKYLFRKEGQNVTLSCEQNLNHDAMYWYRQDPGQGLRLIYYSQIVNDFQKGDIAEGYSVSREKKESFPLTVTSAQKNPTAFYLCASSDQGRSYEQYFGPGTRLTVT.

In this sample, this clone turned up once. V usage is TRBV6-5 and J usage is TRBJ1-6; D gene ambiguous. V lost 2 bases and J 10 bases, leaving 18 bases between the germline ends. Germline CDR1 and CDR2: MNHEY and SVGAGI. The CDR3 consists of 16 residues. The CDR3 DNA follows: TGTGCCAGCAGTTACGGAGGGCCCAGGATCGGCTCACCCCTCCACTTT. Its translation is CASSYGGPRIGSPLHF.

This sequence joins TRBV19 and TRBJ1-6; D gene unclear. CDR1 is LNHDA and CDR2 is SQIVND in the germline V gene (reference sequence). This CDR3 region has 16 residues. V lost 5 bases and J 10 bases, leaving 21 bases between the germline ends. The CDR3 loop reads CASSAGSVSAESPLHF. In DNA form, the CDR3 reads TGTGCCAGTAGTGCCGGTTCGGTGTCTGCTGAATCACCCCTCCACTTT.